This TCR beta chain was captured by sequencing in a study of T-cell reconstitution after alpha-beta-depleted transplantation in children. V lost 1 base to trimming and J lost 8 bases; unmatched junction nucleotides: 5. Germline V gene data show CDR1 as SGHRS and CDR2 as YFSETQ. CDR3 length: 13 amino acids. This clonotype came up many times. This sample's TCRbeta library carried unique molecular identifier barcodes. TCRdb itself ran the PCR reads through MiXCR, one entry per CDR3 protein. The data show around 78,000 distinct CDR3 sequences, with about 7.3% seen just once and about 2.3% held by the top ten.

This material consisted of PBMCs from the stem cell graft donor, taken from the stem cell graft. This receptor was identified in a human donor who donated a stem cell graft to a child with acute lymphoblastic leukemia. The V gene is TRBV5-1, the J gene TRBJ1-2; 7 bases align to TRBD1. The CDR3 DNA follows: TGCGCCAGCAGCTTGAACAGGGGTCGAGGCTACACCTTC. It is translated as CASSLNRGRGYTF. Using reference TRBV5-1 and TRBJ1-2 for the parts outside the CDR3, the full variable domain is KAGVTQTPRYLIKTRGQQVTLSCSPISGHRSVSWYQQTPGQGLQFLFEYFSETQRNKGNFPGRFSGRQFSNSRSEMNVSTLELGDSALYLCASSLNRGRGYTFGSGTRLTVV.